Each of the 29 T cell receptor beta chains below was sequenced from the same sample in a study of blood T cell repertoires in COVID-19. Sequenced by immunoSEQ multiplex PCR; TCRdb stores in-frame clones only, minus some. The data hold about 150,000 clones, with about 80% observed a single time. The source material was peripheral blood. The receptors derive from a woman older than 75 with acute or convalescent COVID-19.

The chain employs TRBV6-5 and TRBJ1-2, with TRBD1 identical over 11 bases. Germline assignment: CDR1 MNHEY and CDR2 SVGAGI. J was trimmed by 5 bases and V by 6 bases; bases with no gene match: 5. The CDR3 has 14 residues. CDR3 loop: CASSGTGGWYGYTF. The CDR3 DNA reads as TGTGCCAGCAGCGGGACAGGGGGGTGGTATGGCTACACCTTC.

The chain has TRBV5-8 and TRBJ2-7, with TRBD1 identical over 7 bases. This CDR3 has 15 residues. The junction had 8 bases not matched to a gene; V was cut back by 2 bases and J by 3 bases. Per germline, CDR1 SGHTS and CDR2 YDEGEE. The DNA for the CDR3 is TGTGCCAGCAGCTTAGGGACAGCCGCCAACTACGAGCAGTACTTC. Translation: CASSLGTAANYEQYF. Full variable domain (rest looked up from reference TRBV5-8 and TRBJ2-7): EAGVTQSPTHLIKTRGQQATLRCSPISGHTSVYWYQQALGLGLQFLLWYDEGEERNRGNFPPRFSGRQFPNYSSELNVNALELEDSALYLCASSLGTAANYEQYFGPGTRLTVT.

V gene TRBV2 combines with J gene TRBJ2-5, with D perhaps matching TRBD1 (5 bases). The CDR3 contains 15 residues. Germline lookup yields CDR1 SNHLY and CDR2 FYNNEI. The V and J ends lost 6 bases and 3 bases respectively, with 17 bases between them. In DNA form, the CDR3 reads TGTGCCAGCAGAGGGGCGACGGGCAGGAAAGAGACCCAGTACTTC. Its translation is CASRGATGRKETQYF.

CDR3 in amino acids: CASSLNAGGQDTQYF. The DNA of the CDR3 is TGTGCCAGCAGCTTAAATGCGGGGGGGCAGGATACGCAGTATTTT. This rearrangement joins TRBV7-3 to TRBJ2-3; 9 bases are shared with TRBD2. The CDR3 is made up of 15 amino acids. Germline CDR1 reads SGHTA; CDR2 reads FQGTGA. V was pared by 1 base and J by 6 bases, with 5 bases of the junction left unmatched.

This clone was seen a few times. The V call is TRBV12-5, the J call TRBJ2-1, with 7 nucleotides matching TRBD1. Germline V gives CDR1 LGHNT, CDR2 FRNRAP. With V trimmed by 6 bases and J by 7 bases, 3 bases remained unmatched. The CDR3 loop spans 12 amino acids. The CDR3 region has the DNA TGTGCTAGTGGGACAGGGTGGAATGAGCAGTTCTTC. Translation gives CASGTGWNEQFF.

The sample holds a few counts of this clone. V gene TRBV3-1 (or the pseudogene TRBV3-2) combines with J gene TRBJ1-1; 7 nucleotides align to TRBD1. V was clipped by 5 bases and J by 7 bases; unmatched bases: 7. This CDR3 has 13 amino acids. Germline CDR1 and CDR2: LGHDT and YNNKEL (reference sequence). For the CDR3, the DNA is TGTGCCAGCAGCGGAGGGACAGACGGTGAAGCTTTCTTT. Its protein is CASSGGTDGEAFF.

This clone was counted only a few times. The CDR3 region has the DNA TGCGCCAGCAGCGAGAATTCAGGGAAAGCTTTCTTT. It is translated as CASSENSGKAFF. The genes are TRBV10-1 and TRBJ1-1, with TRBD1 as a possible D gene (5 bases). CDR1 and CDR2 from the germline V gene are WNHNN and SYGVQD (reference sequence). Trimming shortened V by 6 bases and J by 9 bases, and 14 bases separated the two germline ends. CDR3 length: 12 residues.

The V and J genes are TRBV5-1 and TRBJ2-5; a weak D match, TRBD2 (6 bases). There are 17 residues in the CDR3. Germline V gene data show CDR1 as SGHRS and CDR2 as YFSETQ. V was pared by 4 bases and J by 5 bases, with 24 bases between. DNA for the CDR3: TGCGCCAGCAGCCACAAAAATTCAGGCGGGGTTCGGGAGACCCAGTACTTC. Its protein product is CASSHKNSGGVRETQYF.

This chain connects TRBV6-5 to TRBJ1-1; 9 bases fit TRBD1. This CDR3 contains 11 residues. Trimming at V came to 7 bases and at J to 10 bases, leaving 4 bases not matched to a gene. Germline assignment: CDR1 MNHEY and CDR2 SVGAGI. The CDR3 loop reads CASTPTGGAFF. In DNA, the CDR3 is TGTGCCAGCACTCCGACAGGGGGAGCTTTCTTT.

The chain uses TRBV9 and TRBJ1-1; 8 nucleotides match TRBD1. V shed 5 bases and J 4 bases; nucleotides not matched to a gene: 10. The CDR3 loop spans 15 amino acids. The germline V gene has CDR1 SGDLS and CDR2 YYNGEE. The DNA for the CDR3 is TGTGCCAGCAGTAACCAGGGGGCTGCGGGCACTGAAGCTTTCTTT. Protein sequence: CASSNQGAAGTEAFF. The variable domain in full, completed from reference TRBV9 and TRBJ1-1, reads DSGVTQTPKHLITATGQRVTLRCSPRSGDLSVYWYQQSLDQGLQFLIQYYNGEERAKGNILERFSAQQFPDLHSELNLSSLELGDSALYFCASSNQGAAGTEAFFGQGTRLTVV.

The chain combines TRBV27 with TRBJ1-5; 9 nucleotides align to TRBD1. Germline V CDR1 and CDR2: MNHEY, SMNVEV (reference sequence). The V and J ends lost 4 bases and 10 bases, in that order; junction bases with no gene match: 8. This CDR3 has 14 amino acids. CDR3 nucleotide sequence: TGTGCCAGCAGTTCTCCGGGACAGGGACACCCCCAGCATTTT. Translation gives CASSSPGQGHPQHF.

The rearrangement uses TRBV7-9 and TRBJ2-1; 14 bases are a match to TRBD2. From germline, CDR1 is SEHNR and CDR2 FQNEAQ (reference sequence). This CDR3 is built from 17 residues. J was trimmed by 5 bases and V by 6 bases; bases with no gene match: 9. This CDR3 reads CASRQPGLAGVHNEQFF. In DNA, the CDR3 is TGTGCCAGCAGACAACCGGGACTAGCGGGGGTCCACAATGAGCAGTTCTTC.

The V call is TRBV4-1, the J call TRBJ1-5; D may be TRBD1 (5 bases). Trimming left V 2 bases short and J 10 bases short, with 18 bases between. Germline V gene data show CDR1 as MGHRA and CDR2 as YSYEKL. The CDR3 is made up of 15 amino acids. The CDR3 loop reads CASSQLIGGISPQHF. CDR3 DNA sequence: TGCGCCAGCAGCCAATTGATCGGGGGAATCAGCCCCCAGCATTTT.

This clone has more than one count but fewer than ten. The gene calls are TRBV2 and TRBJ1-2; 11 positions match TRBD1. With V trimmed by 4 bases and J by 3 bases, 4 bases remained unmatched. Per germline, CDR1 SNHLY and CDR2 FYNNEI. The CDR3 spans 15 residues. CDR3 bases: TGTGCCAGCAGTGGGGACAGGGGGATTGACTATGGCTACACCTTC. As protein: CASSGDRGIDYGYTF.

The J gene is TRBJ2-5, the V gene TRBV15; TRBD2 might be the D (6 bases). V dropped 1 base and J dropped 2 bases, with 11 bases sitting between them. The CDR3 sequence is 15 residues long. Germline values: CDR1 LNHNV, CDR2 YYDKDF (reference sequence). The CDR3 DNA is TGTGCCACCAGCAGAGGGGGGGTTTTACAAGAGACCCAGTACTTC. Translated, it gives CATSRGGVLQETQYF.

V is TRBV7-9 and J is TRBJ1-3, with 8 bases lining up with TRBD1. Germline V lookup: CDR1 SEHNR, CDR2 FQNEAQ (reference sequence). The CDR3 runs to 16 residues. The junction had 10 bases not matched to a gene; V was cut back by 5 bases and J by 4 bases. The CDR3 nucleotides read TGTGCCAGCAGCACCCTGGACAGGGTGGTAGGAAACACCATATATTTT. It yields the protein CASSTLDRVVGNTIYF.

A remark on this clone: The same CDR3 can be traced to other DNA sequences in this sample. V is TRBV18 and J is TRBJ1-3; D uncertain. Looked up from germline, CDR1 is KGHSH and CDR2 is LQKENI. Between the trimmed V and J ends, which lost 3 bases and 1 base, there was a span of 10 bases. The CDR3 is made up of 15 amino acids. CDR3 in amino acids: CASSPSGVSGNTIYF. Here the CDR3 DNA reads TGTGCCAGCTCACCGTCCGGGGTATCTGGAAACACCATATATTTT.

The rearrangement links TRBV30 to TRBJ1-6; 8 bases are a match to TRBD1. After removal of 0 bases from V and 7 bases from J, the junction contained 5 bases not matched to a gene. Germline V gives CDR1 GTSNPN, CDR2 SVGIG (reference sequence). This CDR3 has 15 amino acids. The CDR3 protein is CAWSVQGQDNSPLHF. For the CDR3, the DNA is TGTGCCTGGAGTGTACAGGGACAGGACAATTCACCCCTCCACTTT.

CDR3 bases: TGTGCCAGCAGCCAGCCGGGACTAGCGGGGTTAGATACGCAGTATTTT. Its protein product is CASSQPGLAGLDTQYF. The gene calls are TRBV3-1 (or the pseudogene TRBV3-2) and TRBJ2-3; 13 bases are a match to TRBD2. Germline lookup yields CDR1 LGHDT and CDR2 YNNKEL (reference sequence). Germline trimming cut 3 bases from V and 5 bases from J; bases unmatched to any gene: 5. This CDR3 comprises 16 residues.

The chain is built from TRBV5-1 and TRBJ2-3; D might be TRBD1 (6 bases). The CDR3 runs 15 residues. CDR1 and CDR2 (germline): SGHRS, YFSETQ. V lost 0 bases, J lost 3 bases, and 11 bases lay in between. The CDR3 DNA reads as TGCGCCAGCAGCTTGGGGGGGCAAGTGACAGATACGCAGTATTTT. It encodes CASSLGGQVTDTQYF.

The CDR3 reads CASRRDSLDEQFF. In DNA form, the CDR3 reads TGTGCCAGCCGTCGGGACAGTTTGGATGAGCAGTTCTTC. The genes are TRBV7-2 and TRBJ2-1; 7 bases fit TRBD1. Germline assignment: CDR1 SGHTA and CDR2 FQGNSA. CDR3 length equals 13 residues. Trimming took 8 bases from V and 8 from J; bases not matched to a gene: 9.

This chain connects TRBV12-5 to TRBJ2-1; D may be TRBD2 (6 bases). V was cut by 7 bases and J by 0 bases, with 16 bases left in between. Per the germline V gene, CDR1 is LGHNT and CDR2 is FRNRAP. The CDR3 covers 16 residues. The chain's CDR3 is CASARYGGSSYNEQFF. In DNA form, the CDR3 reads TGTGCTAGTGCCCGATACGGGGGTAGCTCCTACAATGAGCAGTTCTTC.

J is TRBJ2-4 and V is TRBV18, with 7 bases lining up with TRBD2. Germline values: CDR1 KGHSH, CDR2 LQKENI. Unmatched junction bases numbered 9, after V lost 3 bases and J lost 1 base. This CDR3 is built from 17 residues. In DNA form, the CDR3 reads TGTGCCAGCTCACCCCTACGCGGGGGAGACGCCAAAAACATTCAGTACTTC. Its protein product is CASSPLRGGDAKNIQYF. Together with reference TRBV18 and TRBJ2-4, the CDR3 gives the full variable domain: NAGVMQNPRHLVRRRGQEARLRCSPMKGHSHVYWYRQLPEEGLKFMVYLQKENIIDESGMPKERFSAEFPKEGPSILRIQQVVRGDSAAYFCASSPLRGGDAKNIQYFGAGTRLSVL.

This chain uses TRBV11-2 with TRBJ1-2; D perhaps matches TRBD1 (5 bases). The V gene's germline CDR1 is SGHAT and CDR2 FQNNGV. V lost 3 bases to trimming and J lost 4 bases, with 9 bases between them. The length of the CDR3 is 13 residues. CDR3 nucleotides: TGTGCCAGCAGCTTCCAGGGAACCTATGGCTACACCTTC. Protein sequence: CASSFQGTYGYTF. The full variable domain, rest sourced from reference TRBV11-2 and TRBJ1-2, is EAGVAQSPRYKIIEKRQSVAFWCNPISGHATLYWYQQILGQGPKLLIQFQNNGVVDDSQLPKDRFSAERLKGVDSTLKIQPAKLEDSAVYLCASSFQGTYGYTFGSGTRLTVV.

This clone is a singleton in its sample. The chain links TRBV5-4 to TRBJ2-5; 7 bases line up with TRBD1. V shed 4 bases, J shed 2 bases, and the junction held 11 bases outside the gene matches. The CDR3 sequence is 16 residues long. Germline CDR1 SGHNT, CDR2 YYREEE (reference sequence). This CDR3 is CASSLPVPGQQETQYF. The CDR3 DNA reads as TGTGCCAGCAGCCTACCCGTCCCGGGACAGCAAGAGACCCAGTACTTC.

This chain connects TRBV5-1 to TRBJ2-1; TRBD2 matches 7 bases. CDR3 length: 15 amino acids. Germline values: CDR1 SGHRS, CDR2 YFSETQ. The V segment lost 3 bases and the J segment 6 bases; nucleotides outside the gene matches: 9. The DNA of the CDR3 is TGCGCCAGCAGCTACACGGCGGGGGTAGGCAATGAGCAGTTCTTC. Translating it yields CASSYTAGVGNEQFF.

The chain is built from TRBV6-5 and TRBJ1-5, with 7 bases lining up with TRBD1. Germline V CDR1 and CDR2: MNHEY, SVGAGI. Trimming at V came to 6 bases and at J to 4 bases, leaving 6 bases not matched to a gene. This CDR3 has 14 amino acids. CDR3 sequence (DNA): TGTGCCAGCAGAACGCAACAGGGGAATCAGCCCCAGCATTTT. Amino acid sequence: CASRTQQGNQPQHF.

The V and J genes are TRBV11-2 and TRBJ2-7; 8 positions agree with TRBD1. The CDR3 is 14 amino acids. V lost 5 bases to trimming and J lost 0 bases; unmatched junction nucleotides: 3. Germline V gene lookup returns CDR1 SGHAT and CDR2 FQNNGV. The CDR3 here is CASSTDRVSYEQYF. Written as DNA, the CDR3 is TGTGCCAGCAGCACGGACAGGGTCTCCTACGAGCAGTACTTC.

This clone was recorded a few times. This chain joins TRBV10-3 and TRBJ1-5; 7 bases align to TRBD1. CDR3 length equals 16 residues. CDR1 and CDR2 (germline): ENHRY, SYGVKD. The J segment lost 2 bases and the V segment lost 0 bases, leaving 4 bases of the junction unmatched. CDR3 bases: TGTGCCATCAGTGAGTCCATGGGACAGCGCAATCAGCCCCAGCATTTT. This gives the protein CAISESMGQRNQPQHF.